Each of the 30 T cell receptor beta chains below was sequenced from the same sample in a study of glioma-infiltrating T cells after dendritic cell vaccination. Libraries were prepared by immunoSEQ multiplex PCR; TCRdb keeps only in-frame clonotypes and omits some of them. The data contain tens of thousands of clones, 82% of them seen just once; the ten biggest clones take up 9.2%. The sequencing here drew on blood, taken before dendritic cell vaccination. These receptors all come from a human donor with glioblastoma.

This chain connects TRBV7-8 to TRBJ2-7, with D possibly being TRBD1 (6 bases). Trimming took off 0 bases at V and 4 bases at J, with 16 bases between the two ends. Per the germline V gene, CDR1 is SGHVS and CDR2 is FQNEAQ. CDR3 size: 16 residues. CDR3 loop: CASSLALGGRPYEQYF. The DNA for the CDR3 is TGTGCCAGCAGCTTAGCGCTTGGGGGCAGACCATACGAGCAGTACTTC. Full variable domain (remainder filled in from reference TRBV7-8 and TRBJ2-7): GAGVSQSPRYKVAKRGQDVALRCDPISGHVSLFWYQQALGQGPEFLTYFQNEAQLDKSGLPSDRFFAERPEGSVSTLKIQRTQQEDSAVYLCASSLALGGRPYEQYFGPGTRLTVT.

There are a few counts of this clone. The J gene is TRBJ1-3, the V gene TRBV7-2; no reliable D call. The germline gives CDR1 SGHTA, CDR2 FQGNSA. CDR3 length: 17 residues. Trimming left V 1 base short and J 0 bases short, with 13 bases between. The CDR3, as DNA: TGTGCCAGCAGCTTAGGGGCAGCTTCCCTCTCTGGAAACACCATATATTTT. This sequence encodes CASSLGAASLSGNTIYF.

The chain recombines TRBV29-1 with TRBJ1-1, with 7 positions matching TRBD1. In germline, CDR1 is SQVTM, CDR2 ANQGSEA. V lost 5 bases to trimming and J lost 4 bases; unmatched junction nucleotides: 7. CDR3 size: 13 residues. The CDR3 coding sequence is TGCAGCGTTAACAGGGGTGGAGGCACTGAAGCTTTCTTT. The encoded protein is CSVNRGGGTEAFF.

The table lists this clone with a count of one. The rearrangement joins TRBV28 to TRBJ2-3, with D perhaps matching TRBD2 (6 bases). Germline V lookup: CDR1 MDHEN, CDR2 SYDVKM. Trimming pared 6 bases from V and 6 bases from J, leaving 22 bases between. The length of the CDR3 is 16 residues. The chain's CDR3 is CASSRGLASSGDTQYF. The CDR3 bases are TGTGCCAGCAGCCGGGGACTGGCAAGTTCTGGGGATACGCAGTATTTT.

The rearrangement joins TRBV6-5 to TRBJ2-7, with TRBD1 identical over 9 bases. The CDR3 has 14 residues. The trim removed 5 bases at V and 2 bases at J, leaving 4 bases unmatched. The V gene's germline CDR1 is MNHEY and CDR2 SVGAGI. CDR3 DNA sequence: TGTGCCAGCAGTCCGACAGGGGGAGCCTACGAGCAGTACTTC. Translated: CASSPTGGAYEQYF.

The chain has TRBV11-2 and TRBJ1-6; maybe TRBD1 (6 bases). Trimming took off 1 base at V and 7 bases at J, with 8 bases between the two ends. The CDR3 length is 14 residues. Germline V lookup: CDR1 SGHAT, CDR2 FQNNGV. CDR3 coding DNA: TGTGCCAGCAGCTTAGGGGGGCTGAATTCACCCCTCCACTTT. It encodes CASSLGGLNSPLHF.

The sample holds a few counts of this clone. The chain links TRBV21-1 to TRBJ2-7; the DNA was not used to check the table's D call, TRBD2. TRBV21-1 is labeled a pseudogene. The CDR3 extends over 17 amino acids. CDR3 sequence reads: CASSKGREEVSWYEQYF. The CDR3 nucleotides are TGTGCCAGCAGCAAAGGGCGTGAGGAAGTCTCTTGGTACGAGCAGTACTTC.

The CDR3 loop is CASSLVAGGTGELFF. The CDR3 DNA sequence: TGTGCCAGCAGCTTAGTTGCGGGGGGGACCGGGGAGCTGTTTTTT. The chain links TRBV7-8 to TRBJ2-2; 9 bases are a match to TRBD2. The CDR3 sequence is 15 residues long. V dropped 1 base and J dropped 5; count of bases not matched to a gene: 2. Germline V gives CDR1 SGHVS, CDR2 FQNEAQ.

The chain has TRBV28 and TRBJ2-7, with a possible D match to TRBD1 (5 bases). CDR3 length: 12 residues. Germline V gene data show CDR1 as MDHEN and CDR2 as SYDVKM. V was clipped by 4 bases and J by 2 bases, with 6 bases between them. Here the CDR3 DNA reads TGTGCCAGCAGTTCGGACACCTACGAGCAGTACTTC. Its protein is CASSSDTYEQYF.

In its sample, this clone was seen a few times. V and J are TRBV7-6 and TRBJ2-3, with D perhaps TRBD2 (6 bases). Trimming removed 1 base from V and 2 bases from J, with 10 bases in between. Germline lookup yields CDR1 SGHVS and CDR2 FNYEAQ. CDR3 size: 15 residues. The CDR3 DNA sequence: TGTGCCAGCAGCTTAGGGGCGGGGACCACAGATACGCAGTATTTT. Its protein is CASSLGAGTTDTQYF.

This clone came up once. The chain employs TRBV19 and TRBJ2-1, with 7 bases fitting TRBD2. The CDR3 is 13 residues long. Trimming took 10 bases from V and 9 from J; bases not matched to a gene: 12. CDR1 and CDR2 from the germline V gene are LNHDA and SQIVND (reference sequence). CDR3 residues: CATSGGMVGEQFF. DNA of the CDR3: TGTGCCACTTCCGGGGGGATGGTGGGTGAGCAGTTCTTC.

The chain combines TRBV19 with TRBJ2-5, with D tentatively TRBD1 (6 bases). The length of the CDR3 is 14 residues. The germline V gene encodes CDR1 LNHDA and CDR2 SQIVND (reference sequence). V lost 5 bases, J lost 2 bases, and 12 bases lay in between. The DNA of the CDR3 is TGTGCCAGTAGTTCTGGACAGCTACAAGAGACCCAGTACTTC. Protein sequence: CASSSGQLQETQYF. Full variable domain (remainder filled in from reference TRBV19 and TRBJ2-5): DGGITQSPKYLFRKEGQNVTLSCEQNLNHDAMYWYRQDPGQGLRLIYYSQIVNDFQKGDIAEGYSVSREKKESFPLTVTSAQKNPTAFYLCASSSGQLQETQYFGPGTRLLVL.

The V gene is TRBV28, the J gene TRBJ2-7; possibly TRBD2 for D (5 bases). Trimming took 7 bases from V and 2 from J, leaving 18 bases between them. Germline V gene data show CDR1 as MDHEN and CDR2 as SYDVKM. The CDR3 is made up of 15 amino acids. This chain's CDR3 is CASIGVQVGPYEQYF. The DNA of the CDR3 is TGTGCCAGCATCGGGGTGCAGGTCGGCCCCTACGAGCAGTACTTC.

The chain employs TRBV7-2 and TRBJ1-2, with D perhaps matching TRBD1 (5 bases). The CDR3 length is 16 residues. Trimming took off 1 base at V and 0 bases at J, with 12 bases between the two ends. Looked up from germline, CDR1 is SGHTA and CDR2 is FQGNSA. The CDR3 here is CASSLGGLEANYGYTF. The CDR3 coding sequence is TGTGCCAGCAGCTTAGGGGGACTTGAAGCTAACTATGGCTACACCTTC. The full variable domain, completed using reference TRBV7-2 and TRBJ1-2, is GAGVSQSPSNKVTEKGKDVELRCDPISGHTALYWYRQSLGQGLEFLIYFQGNSAPDKSGLPSDRFSAERTGGSVSTLTIQRTQQEDSAVYLCASSLGGLEANYGYTFGSGTRLTVV.

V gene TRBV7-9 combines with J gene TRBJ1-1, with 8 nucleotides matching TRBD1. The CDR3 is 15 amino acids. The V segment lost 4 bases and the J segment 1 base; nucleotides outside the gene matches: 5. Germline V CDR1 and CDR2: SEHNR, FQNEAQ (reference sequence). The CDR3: CASSSSGTGNTEAFF. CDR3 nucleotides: TGTGCCAGCAGCTCGTCCGGGACAGGGAACACTGAAGCTTTCTTT. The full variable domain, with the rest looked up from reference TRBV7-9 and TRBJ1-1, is DTGVSQNPRHKITKRGQNVTFRCDPISEHNRLYWYRQTLGQGPEFLTYFQNEAQLEKSRLLSDRFSAERPKGSFSTLEIQRTEQGDSAMYLCASSSSGTGNTEAFFGQGTRLTVV.

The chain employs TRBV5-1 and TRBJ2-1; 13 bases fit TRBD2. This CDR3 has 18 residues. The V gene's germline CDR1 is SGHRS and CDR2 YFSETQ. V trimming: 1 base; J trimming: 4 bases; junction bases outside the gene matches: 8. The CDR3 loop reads CASSLNPGLAGPYNEQFF. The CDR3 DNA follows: TGCGCCAGCAGCTTGAACCCGGGACTAGCGGGACCATACAATGAGCAGTTCTTC.

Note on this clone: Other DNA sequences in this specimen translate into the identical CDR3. The CDR3 DNA is TGTGCCAGCAGGACAGGGAACACAGATACGCAGTATTTT. It specifies CASRTGNTDTQYF. The chain has TRBV6-4 and TRBJ2-3; TRBD1 matches at 7 bases. The germline V gene encodes CDR1 MRHNA and CDR2 SNTAGT. This CDR3 contains 13 residues. V trimming: 6 bases; J trimming: 2 bases; junction bases outside the gene matches: 2.

CDR3 region: CASSEFRGVSYGYTF. The CDR3 region has the DNA TGTGCCAGCAGTGAATTTCGGGGAGTGAGCTATGGCTACACCTTC. The V call is TRBV25-1, the J call TRBJ1-2; D remains unclear. V gave up 1 base and J gave up 4 bases, with 13 bases separating them. CDR1 is MGHDK and CDR2 is SYGVNS in the germline V gene. The CDR3 consists of 15 residues.

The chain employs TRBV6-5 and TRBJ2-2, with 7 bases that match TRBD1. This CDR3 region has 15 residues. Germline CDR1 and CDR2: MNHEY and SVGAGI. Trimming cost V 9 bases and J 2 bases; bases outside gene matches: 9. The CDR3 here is CASQQGYYNTGELFF. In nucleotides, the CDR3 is TGTGCCAGTCAACAGGGGTATTATAACACCGGGGAGCTGTTTTTT.

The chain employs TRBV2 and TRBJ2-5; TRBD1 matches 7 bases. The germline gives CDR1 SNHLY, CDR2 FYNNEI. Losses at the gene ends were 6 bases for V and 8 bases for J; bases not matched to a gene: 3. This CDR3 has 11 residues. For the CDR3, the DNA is TGTGCCAGCAGGGGACAGTCTACCCAGTACTTC. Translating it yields CASRGQSTQYF.

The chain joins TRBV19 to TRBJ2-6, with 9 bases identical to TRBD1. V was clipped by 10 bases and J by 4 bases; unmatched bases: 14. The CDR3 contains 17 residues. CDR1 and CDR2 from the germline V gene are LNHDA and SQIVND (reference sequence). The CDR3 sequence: CATRTGTGFPGANVLTF. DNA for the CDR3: TGTGCCACCAGAACCGGGACAGGGTTTCCCGGGGCCAACGTCCTGACTTTC.

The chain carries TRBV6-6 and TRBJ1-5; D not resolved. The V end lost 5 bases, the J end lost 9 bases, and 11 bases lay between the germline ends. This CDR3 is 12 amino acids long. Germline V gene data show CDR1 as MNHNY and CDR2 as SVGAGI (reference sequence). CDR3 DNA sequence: TGTGCCAGCAGTCTCCCAGTGCCGCCCCAGCATTTT. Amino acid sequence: CASSLPVPPQHF.

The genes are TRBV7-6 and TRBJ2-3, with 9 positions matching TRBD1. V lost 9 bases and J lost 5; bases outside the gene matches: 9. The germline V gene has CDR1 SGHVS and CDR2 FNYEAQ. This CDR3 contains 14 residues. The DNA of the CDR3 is TGTGCCAGTACAGGGGGCGCCCCCGGAGATACGCAGTATTTT. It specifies CASTGGAPGDTQYF.

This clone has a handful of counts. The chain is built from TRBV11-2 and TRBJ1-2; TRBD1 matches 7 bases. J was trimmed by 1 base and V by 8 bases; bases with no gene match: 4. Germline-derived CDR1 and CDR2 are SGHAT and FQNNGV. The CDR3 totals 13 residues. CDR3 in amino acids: CASAGGYNYGYTF. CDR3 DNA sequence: TGTGCCAGCGCAGGGGGTTATAACTATGGCTACACCTTC.

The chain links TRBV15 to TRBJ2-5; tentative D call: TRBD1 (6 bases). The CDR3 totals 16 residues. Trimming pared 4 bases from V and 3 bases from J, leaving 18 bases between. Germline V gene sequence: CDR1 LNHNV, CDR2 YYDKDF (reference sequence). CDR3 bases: TGTGCCACCAGCATAGGAACAGGGTTTGGGAAAGAGACCCAGTACTTC. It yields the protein CATSIGTGFGKETQYF.

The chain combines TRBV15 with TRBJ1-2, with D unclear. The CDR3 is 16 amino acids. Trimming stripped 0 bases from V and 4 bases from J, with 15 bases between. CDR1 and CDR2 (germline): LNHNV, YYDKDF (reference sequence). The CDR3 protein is CATSRDRAGLSYGYTF. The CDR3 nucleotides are TGTGCCACCAGCAGAGATCGCGCGGGTTTGAGCTATGGCTACACCTTC.

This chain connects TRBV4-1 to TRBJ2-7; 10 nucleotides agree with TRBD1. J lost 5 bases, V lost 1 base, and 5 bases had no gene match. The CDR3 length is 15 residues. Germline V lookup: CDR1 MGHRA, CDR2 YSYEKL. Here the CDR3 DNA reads TGCGCCAGCAGCCAAGCGGGGACAGGGGAGGACGAGCAGTACTTC. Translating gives CASSQAGTGEDEQYF.

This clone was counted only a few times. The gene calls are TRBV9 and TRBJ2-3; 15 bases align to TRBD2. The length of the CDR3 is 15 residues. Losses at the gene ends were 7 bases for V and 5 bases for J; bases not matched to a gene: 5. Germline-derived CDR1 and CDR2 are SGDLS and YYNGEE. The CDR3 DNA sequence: TGTGCCAGCGCGTGGACTAGCGGGGGGGGAGATACGCAGTATTTT. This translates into CASAWTSGGGDTQYF.

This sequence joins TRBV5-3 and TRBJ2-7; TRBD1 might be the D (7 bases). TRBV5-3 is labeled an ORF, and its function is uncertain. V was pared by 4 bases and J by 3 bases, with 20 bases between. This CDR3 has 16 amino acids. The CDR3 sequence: CARSVRGEPPFYEQYF. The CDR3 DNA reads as TGTGCCAGAAGCGTCAGGGGGGAGCCCCCATTCTACGAGCAGTACTTC.

The CDR3 nucleotides are TGTGCCAGCAGTTACACAGGGGACGAGCAGTACTTC. Translated: CASSYTGDEQYF. The J gene is TRBJ2-7, the V gene TRBV6-5; 7 positions match TRBD1. There are 12 residues in the CDR3. J lost 5 bases, V lost 2 bases, and 0 bases had no gene match. Germline V gives CDR1 MNHEY, CDR2 SVGAGI.